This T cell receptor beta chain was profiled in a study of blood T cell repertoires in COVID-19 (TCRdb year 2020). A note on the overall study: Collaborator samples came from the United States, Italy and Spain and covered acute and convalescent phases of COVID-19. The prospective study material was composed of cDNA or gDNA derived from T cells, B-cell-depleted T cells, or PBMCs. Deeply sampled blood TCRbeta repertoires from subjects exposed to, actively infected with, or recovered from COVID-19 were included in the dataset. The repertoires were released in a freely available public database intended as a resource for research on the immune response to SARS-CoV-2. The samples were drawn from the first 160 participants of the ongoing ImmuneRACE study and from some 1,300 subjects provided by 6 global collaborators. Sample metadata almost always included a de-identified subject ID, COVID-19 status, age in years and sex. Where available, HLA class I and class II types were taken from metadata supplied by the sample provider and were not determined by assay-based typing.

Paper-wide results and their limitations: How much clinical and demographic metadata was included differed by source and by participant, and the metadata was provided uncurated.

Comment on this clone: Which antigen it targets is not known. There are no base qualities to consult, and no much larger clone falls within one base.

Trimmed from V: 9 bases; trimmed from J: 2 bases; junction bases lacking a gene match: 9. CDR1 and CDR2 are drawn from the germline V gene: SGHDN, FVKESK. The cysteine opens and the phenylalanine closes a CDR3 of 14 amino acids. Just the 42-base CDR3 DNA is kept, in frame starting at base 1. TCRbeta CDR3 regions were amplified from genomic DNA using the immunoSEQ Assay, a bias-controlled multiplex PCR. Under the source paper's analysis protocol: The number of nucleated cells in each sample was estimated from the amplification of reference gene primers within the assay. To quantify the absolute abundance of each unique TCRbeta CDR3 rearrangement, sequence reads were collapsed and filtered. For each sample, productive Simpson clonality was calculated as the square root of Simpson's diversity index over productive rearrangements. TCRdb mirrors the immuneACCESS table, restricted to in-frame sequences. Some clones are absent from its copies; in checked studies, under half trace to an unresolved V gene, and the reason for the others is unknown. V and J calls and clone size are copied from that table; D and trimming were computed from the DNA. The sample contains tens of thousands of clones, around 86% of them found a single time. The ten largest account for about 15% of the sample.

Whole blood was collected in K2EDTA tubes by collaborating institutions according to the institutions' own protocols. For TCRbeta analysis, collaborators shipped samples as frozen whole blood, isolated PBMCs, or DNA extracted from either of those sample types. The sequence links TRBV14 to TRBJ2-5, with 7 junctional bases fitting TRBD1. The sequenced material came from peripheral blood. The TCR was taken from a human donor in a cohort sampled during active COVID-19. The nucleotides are TGTGCCAGTTCGTGGAACAGGGGACAAGAGACCCAGTACTTC. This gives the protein CASSWNRGQETQYF.